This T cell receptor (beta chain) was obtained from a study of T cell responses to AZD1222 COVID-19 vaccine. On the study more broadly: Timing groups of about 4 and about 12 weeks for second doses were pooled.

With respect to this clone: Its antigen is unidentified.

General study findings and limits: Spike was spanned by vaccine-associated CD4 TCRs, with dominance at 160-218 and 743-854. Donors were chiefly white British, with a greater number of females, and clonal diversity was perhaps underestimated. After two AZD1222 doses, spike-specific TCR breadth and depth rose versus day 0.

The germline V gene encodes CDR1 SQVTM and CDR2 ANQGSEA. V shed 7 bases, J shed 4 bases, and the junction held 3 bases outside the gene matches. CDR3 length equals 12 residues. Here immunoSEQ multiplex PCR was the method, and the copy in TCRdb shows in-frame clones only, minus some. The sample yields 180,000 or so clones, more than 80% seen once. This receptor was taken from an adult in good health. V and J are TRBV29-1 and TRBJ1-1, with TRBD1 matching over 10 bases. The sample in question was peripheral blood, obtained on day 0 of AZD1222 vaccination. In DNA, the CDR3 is TGCAGCGCGGGACAGGGGCCCACTGAAGCTTTCTTT. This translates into CSAGQGPTEAFF.